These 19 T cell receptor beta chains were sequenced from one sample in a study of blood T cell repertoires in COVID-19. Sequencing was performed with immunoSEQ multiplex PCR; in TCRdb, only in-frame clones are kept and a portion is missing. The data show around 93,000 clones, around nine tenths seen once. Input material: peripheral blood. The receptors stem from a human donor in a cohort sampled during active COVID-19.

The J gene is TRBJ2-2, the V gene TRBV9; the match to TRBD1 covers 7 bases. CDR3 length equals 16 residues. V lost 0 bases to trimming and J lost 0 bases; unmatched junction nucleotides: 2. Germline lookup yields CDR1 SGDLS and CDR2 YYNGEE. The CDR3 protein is CASSVGQGTNTGELFF. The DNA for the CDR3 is TGTGCCAGCAGCGTAGGACAGGGAACGAACACCGGGGAGCTGTTTTTT. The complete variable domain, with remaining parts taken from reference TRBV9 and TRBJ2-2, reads DSGVTQTPKHLITATGQRVTLRCSPRSGDLSVYWYQQSLDQGLQFLIQYYNGEERAKGNILERFSAQQFPDLHSELNLSSLELGDSALYFCASSVGQGTNTGELFFGEGSRLTVL.

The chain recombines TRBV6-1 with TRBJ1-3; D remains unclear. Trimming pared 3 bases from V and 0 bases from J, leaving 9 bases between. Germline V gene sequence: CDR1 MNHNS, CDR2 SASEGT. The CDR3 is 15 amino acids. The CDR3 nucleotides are TGTGCCAGCAGTGACCGGTCGAGCTCTGGAAACACCATATATTTT. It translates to CASSDRSSSGNTIYF.

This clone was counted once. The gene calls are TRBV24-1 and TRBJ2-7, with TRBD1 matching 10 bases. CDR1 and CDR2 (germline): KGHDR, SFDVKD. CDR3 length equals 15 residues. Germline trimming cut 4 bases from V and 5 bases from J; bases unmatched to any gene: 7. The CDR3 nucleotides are TGTGCCACCAGTGAGGCCGGGACAGGGGAGCACGAGCAGTACTTC. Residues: CATSEAGTGEHEQYF.

The chain's CDR3 is CASSLGAGEGYEQYF. The DNA for the CDR3 is TGTGCCAGCAGTTTGGGTGCGGGAGAGGGTTACGAGCAGTACTTC. The V gene is TRBV28, the J gene TRBJ2-7, with TRBD2 matching over 7 bases. Germline V gene lookup returns CDR1 MDHEN and CDR2 SYDVKM. The CDR3 length is 15 residues. The trim removed 3 bases at V and 4 bases at J, leaving 9 bases unmatched.

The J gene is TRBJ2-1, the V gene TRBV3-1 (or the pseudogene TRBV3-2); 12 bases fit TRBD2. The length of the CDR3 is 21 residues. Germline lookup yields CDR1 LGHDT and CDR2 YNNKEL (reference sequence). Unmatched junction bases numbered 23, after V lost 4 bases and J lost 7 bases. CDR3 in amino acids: CASSPILKGLAGMGRTNEQFF. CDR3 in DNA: TGTGCCAGCAGCCCGATCCTCAAAGGACTAGCGGGAATGGGCCGAACTAATGAGCAGTTCTTC.

CDR3 region: CSAAPGTGITGELFF. Written as DNA, the CDR3 is TGCAGCGCAGCCCCCGGGACAGGGATCACCGGGGAGCTGTTTTTT. The chain joins TRBV29-1 to TRBJ2-2, with 9 bases that match TRBD1. Germline V gene sequence: CDR1 SQVTM, CDR2 ANQGSEA. Unmatched junction bases numbered 10, after V lost 7 bases and J lost 4 bases. The CDR3 length is 15 residues.

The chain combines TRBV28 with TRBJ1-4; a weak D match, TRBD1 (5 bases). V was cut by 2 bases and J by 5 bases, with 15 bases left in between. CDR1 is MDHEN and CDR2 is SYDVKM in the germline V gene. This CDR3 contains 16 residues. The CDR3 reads CASSLIRQGPNEKLFF. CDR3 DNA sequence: TGTGCCAGCAGTTTAATACGGCAGGGCCCCAATGAAAAACTGTTTTTT.

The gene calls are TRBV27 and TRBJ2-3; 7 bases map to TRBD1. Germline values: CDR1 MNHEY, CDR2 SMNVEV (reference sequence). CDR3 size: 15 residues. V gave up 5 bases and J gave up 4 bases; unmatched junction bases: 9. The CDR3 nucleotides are TGTGCCAGCAGTCCGAGACGAGGGGGCCCAGATACGCAGTATTTT. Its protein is CASSPRRGGPDTQYF.

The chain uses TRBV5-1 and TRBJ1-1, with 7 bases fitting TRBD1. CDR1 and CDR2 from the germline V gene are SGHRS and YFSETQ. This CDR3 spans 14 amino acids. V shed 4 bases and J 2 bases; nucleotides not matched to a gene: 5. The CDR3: CASSVGTANTEAFF. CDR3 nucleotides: TGCGCCAGCAGCGTAGGGACAGCCAACACTGAAGCTTTCTTT.

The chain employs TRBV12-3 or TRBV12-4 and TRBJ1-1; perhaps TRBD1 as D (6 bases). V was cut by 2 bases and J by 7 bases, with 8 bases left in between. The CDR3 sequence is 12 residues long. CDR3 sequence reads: CASSLRQVEAFF. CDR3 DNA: TGTGCCAGCAGTTTAAGACAGGTTGAAGCTTTCTTT.

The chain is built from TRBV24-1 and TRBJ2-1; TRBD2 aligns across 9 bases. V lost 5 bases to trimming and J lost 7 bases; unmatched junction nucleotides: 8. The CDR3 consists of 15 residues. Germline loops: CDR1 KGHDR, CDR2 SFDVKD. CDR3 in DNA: TGTGCCACCAGTGGCCTTAGCGGGAGTAGGAATGAGCAGTTCTTC. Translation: CATSGLSGSRNEQFF.

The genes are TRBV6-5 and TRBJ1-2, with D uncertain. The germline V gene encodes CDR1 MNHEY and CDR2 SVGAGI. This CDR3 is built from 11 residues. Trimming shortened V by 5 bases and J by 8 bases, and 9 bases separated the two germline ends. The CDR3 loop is CASSRTGGYTF. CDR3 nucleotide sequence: TGTGCCAGCAGTCGGACGGGAGGCTACACCTTC.

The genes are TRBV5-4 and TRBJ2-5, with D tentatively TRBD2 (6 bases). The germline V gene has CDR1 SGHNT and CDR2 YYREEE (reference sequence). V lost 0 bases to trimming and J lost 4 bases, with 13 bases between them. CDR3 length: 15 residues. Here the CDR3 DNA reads TGTGCCAGCAGCTTGGAACTAGCTAGTGGAGAGACCCAGTACTTC. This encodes CASSLELASGETQYF.

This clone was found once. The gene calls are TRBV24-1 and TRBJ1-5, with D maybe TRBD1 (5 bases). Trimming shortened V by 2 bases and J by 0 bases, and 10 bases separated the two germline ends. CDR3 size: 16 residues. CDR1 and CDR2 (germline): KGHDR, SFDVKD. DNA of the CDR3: TGTGCCACCAGTGATTCGTCCGGACATAGCAATCAGCCCCAGCATTTT. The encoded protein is CATSDSSGHSNQPQHF.

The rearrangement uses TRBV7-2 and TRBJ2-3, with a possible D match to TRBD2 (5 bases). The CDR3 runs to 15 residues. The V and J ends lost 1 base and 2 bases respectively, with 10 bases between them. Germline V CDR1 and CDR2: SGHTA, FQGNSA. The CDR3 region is CASSLGGRPTDTQYF. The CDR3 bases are TGTGCCAGCAGCTTAGGAGGGCGCCCCACAGATACGCAGTATTTT.

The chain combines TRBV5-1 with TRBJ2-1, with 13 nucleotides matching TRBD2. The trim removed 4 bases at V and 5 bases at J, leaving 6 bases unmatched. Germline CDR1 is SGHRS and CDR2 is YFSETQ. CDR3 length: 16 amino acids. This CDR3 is CASSERLAGGNNEQFF. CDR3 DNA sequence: TGCGCCAGCAGCGAAAGACTAGCGGGAGGCAACAATGAGCAGTTCTTC.

Here the CDR3 reads CASSGRPGTGELFF. CDR3 bases: TGTGCCAGCAGCGGAAGACCAGGGACCGGGGAGCTGTTTTTT. The chain combines TRBV9 with TRBJ2-2; possible D gene TRBD1, 5 bases. Looked up from germline, CDR1 is SGDLS and CDR2 is YYNGEE. V gave up 3 bases and J gave up 5 bases, with 11 bases separating them. The CDR3 is made up of 14 amino acids.

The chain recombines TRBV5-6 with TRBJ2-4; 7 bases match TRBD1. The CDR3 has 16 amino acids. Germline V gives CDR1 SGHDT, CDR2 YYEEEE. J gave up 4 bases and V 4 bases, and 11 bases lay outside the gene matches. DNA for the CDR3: TGTGCCAGCAGCCCAGAGACAGGGATTGATAAAAACATTCAGTACTTC. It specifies CASSPETGIDKNIQYF.

CDR3 residues: CASSERQGYGYTF. CDR3 bases: TGTGCCAGCAGTGAACGGCAGGGCTATGGCTACACCTTC. The chain joins TRBV6-1 to TRBJ1-2; TRBD1 is a possible D gene (5 bases). V lost 2 bases to trimming and J lost 4 bases, with 8 bases between them. Germline V gene sequence: CDR1 MNHNS, CDR2 SASEGT. This CDR3 is built from 13 residues.